This T cell receptor beta chain was retrieved from a study of CD8 T cells in ankylosing spondylitis. The length of the CDR3 is 16 residues. The germline gives CDR1 MGHDK, CDR2 SYGVNS. V gave up 5 bases and J gave up 4 bases; unmatched junction bases: 8. Making the TCR beta libraries involved quantitative 5'-RACE with molecular barcodes. TCRdb re-called the 5' RACE reads through MiXCR, storing one row per CDR3 protein. The sample carries 250,000 to 350,000 distinct CDR3 sequences, roughly 8% recorded once. General observations from the study: Characteristic of ankylosing spondylitis blood, it appeared, was a TCR beta motif comprising several highly homologous variants. Disease-linked clones reportedly showed significant enrichment in matched ankylosing spondylitis synovial fluid.

Concerning this clonotype: No antigen is known for it.

This clonotype originated in a male donor with ankylosing spondylitis. V usage is TRBV25-1 and J usage is TRBJ2-7; 13 bases match TRBD2. The sequenced sample was blood, either unsorted or a sorted T cell fraction (not recorded which). CDR3 region: CASSQGTSGIVYEQYF. For the CDR3, the DNA is TGTGCCAGCAGTCAAGGGACTAGCGGGATTGTTTACGAGCAGTACTTC.